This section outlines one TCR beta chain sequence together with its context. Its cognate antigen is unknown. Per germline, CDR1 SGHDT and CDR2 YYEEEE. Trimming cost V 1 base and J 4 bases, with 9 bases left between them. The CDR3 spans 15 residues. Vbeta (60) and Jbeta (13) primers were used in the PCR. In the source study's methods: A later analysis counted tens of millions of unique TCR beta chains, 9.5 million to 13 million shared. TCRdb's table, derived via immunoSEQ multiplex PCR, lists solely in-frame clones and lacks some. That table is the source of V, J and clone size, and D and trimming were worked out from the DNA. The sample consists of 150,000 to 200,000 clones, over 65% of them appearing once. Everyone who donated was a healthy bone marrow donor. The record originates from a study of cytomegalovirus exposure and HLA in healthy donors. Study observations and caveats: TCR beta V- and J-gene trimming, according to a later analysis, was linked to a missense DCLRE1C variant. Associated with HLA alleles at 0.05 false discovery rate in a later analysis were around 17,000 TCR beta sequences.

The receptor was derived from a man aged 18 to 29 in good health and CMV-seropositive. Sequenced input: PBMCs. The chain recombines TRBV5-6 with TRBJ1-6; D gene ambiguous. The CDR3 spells CASSLYGVYNSPLHF. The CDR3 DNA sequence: TGTGCCAGCAGCTTGTACGGGGTGTATAATTCACCCCTCCACTTT.